One sample yielded the 27 T cell receptor beta chains listed below, sequenced in a study of preoperative IRX-2 immunotherapy in early breast cancer. The treatment was: preoperative locoregional IRX-2 cytokine immunotherapy. Profiling relied on immunoSEQ multiplex PCR, and the TCRdb table lists in-frame clones only, not all of them. The sample lists around 28,000 clones, 75% to 80% occurring once. The input for sequencing was lymph node tissue, taken before IRX-2 immunotherapy. The receptors were gathered from a human donor with breast cancer.

This clone turned up a few times. The CDR3 loop is CADYEGIPLHF. The CDR3 nucleotides are TGTGCCGACTATGAGGGAATACCCCTCCACTTT. The chain couples TRBV19 to TRBJ1-6, with D uncertain. The CDR3 is 11 amino acids. The V and J ends lost 11 bases and 12 bases respectively, with 14 bases between them. Germline loops: CDR1 LNHDA, CDR2 SQIVND (reference sequence). The variable domain in full, completed from reference TRBV19 and TRBJ1-6, reads DGGITQSPKYLFRKEGQNVTLSCEQNLNHDAMYWYRQDPGQGLRLIYYSQIVNDFQKGDIAEGYSVSREKKESFPLTVTSAQKNPTAFYLCADYEGIPLHFGNGTRLTVT.

This sequence joins TRBV7-5 and TRBJ1-5. TRBV7-5 is assigned pseudogene status. CDR3 length equals 14 residues. The CDR3 DNA follows: TGTGCCAGCAGCTTATACGGGAGGGATCAGCCCCAGCATTTT. The encoded protein is CASSLYGRDQPQHF.

This clone showed up just once. This chain connects TRBV14 to TRBJ1-6; D is undetermined. Germline V lookup: CDR1 SGHDN, CDR2 FVKESK. Trimming shortened V by 3 bases and J by 7 bases, and 4 bases separated the two germline ends. The CDR3 sequence is 12 residues long. CDR3 protein: CASSQKNSPLHF. For the CDR3, the DNA is TGTGCCAGCAGCCAGAAAAATTCACCCCTCCACTTT. The full variable domain, its missing parts supplied by reference TRBV14 and TRBJ1-6, is EAGVTQFPSHSVIEKGQTVTLRCDPISGHDNLYWYRRVMGKEIKFLLHFVKESKQDESGMPNNRFLAERTGGTYSTLKVQPAELEDSGVYFCASSQKNSPLHFGNGTRLTVT.

The gene calls are TRBV11-3 and TRBJ1-2, with D tentatively TRBD1 (5 bases). Germline CDR1 reads SGHNT; CDR2 reads YENEEA. The CDR3 extends over 14 amino acids. V lost 5 bases and J 5 bases, leaving 15 bases between the germline ends. CDR3 sequence reads: CASSTVSGLYGYTF. CDR3 nucleotides: TGTGCCAGCAGCACCGTATCGGGGCTTTATGGCTACACCTTC.

The V gene is TRBV5-1, the J gene TRBJ1-1; 8 bases agree with TRBD1. Germline V lookup: CDR1 SGHRS, CDR2 YFSETQ. The V gene end was trimmed by 4 bases and the J gene end by 5 bases; junction bases not matched to a gene: 13. The CDR3 contains 16 residues. The CDR3 region has the DNA TGCGCCAGCAGCACCCGCCTACAGGGGGTGGGAACTGAAGCTTTCTTT. Amino acids: CASSTRLQGVGTEAFF. The full variable domain, its missing parts supplied by reference TRBV5-1 and TRBJ1-1, is KAGVTQTPRYLIKTRGQQVTLSCSPISGHRSVSWYQQTPGQGLQFLFEYFSETQRNKGNFPGRFSGRQFSNSRSEMNVSTLELGDSALYLCASSTRLQGVGTEAFFGQGTRLTVV.

The chain carries TRBV6-8 and TRBJ1-5; D is uncertain. Germline V gene lookup returns CDR1 MNHGY and CDR2 SAAAGT. The CDR3 consists of 17 residues. V was shortened by 4 bases and J by 0 bases, with 16 bases between the two germline ends. The CDR3 DNA follows: TGTGCCAGCAGTTCCCTCTACCGACTGGATAGCAATCAGCCCCAGCATTTT. Protein product: CASSSLYRLDSNQPQHF.

CDR3 loop: CASGGGTNTGELFF. The CDR3 DNA reads TGTGCCTCCGGCGGAGGGACGAACACCGGGGAGCTGTTTTTT. The V gene is TRBV30, the J gene TRBJ2-2; D might be TRBD2 (6 bases). Germline CDR1 reads GTSNPN; CDR2 reads SVGIG (reference sequence). Trimming left V 7 bases short and J 0 bases short, with 12 bases between. The CDR3 totals 14 residues.

V usage is TRBV25-1 and J usage is TRBJ1-3; no firm D call. Germline CDR1 and CDR2: MGHDK and SYGVNS. The V and J ends lost 6 bases and 3 bases respectively, with 12 bases between them. The CDR3 totals 14 residues. The CDR3 region is CASRPTLGGNTIYF. The CDR3 region has the DNA TGTGCCAGCAGGCCGACGCTCGGTGGAAACACCATATATTTT. Looking up the rest from reference TRBV25-1 and TRBJ1-3 gives the full variable domain: EADIYQTPRYLVIGTGKKITLECSQTMGHDKMYWYQQDPGMELHLIHYSYGVNSTEKGDLSSESTVSRIRTEHFPLTLESARPSHTSQYLCASRPTLGGNTIYFGEGSWLTVV.

CDR3 DNA sequence: TGTGCCAGCAGCCAAGAAGGACGGGGGGGCCGAGGAGATACGCAGTATTTT. It yields the protein CASSQEGRGGRGDTQYF. The chain uses TRBV14 and TRBJ2-3, with TRBD2 matching 8 bases. Trimming removed 0 bases from V and 5 bases from J; junction bases left unmatched: 10. The CDR3 runs to 17 residues. The germline V gene has CDR1 SGHDN and CDR2 FVKESK.

The V and J genes are TRBV4-1 and TRBJ1-5, with D hard to call. The V end lost 1 base, the J end lost 4 bases, and 20 bases lay between the germline ends. Germline assignment: CDR1 MGHRA and CDR2 YSYEKL. The length of the CDR3 is 18 residues. The CDR3 loop is CASSQGQLSPARNQPQHF. Written as DNA, the CDR3 is TGCGCCAGCAGCCAAGGGCAACTCTCCCCGGCCAGAAATCAGCCCCAGCATTTT.

This sequence joins TRBV1 and TRBJ1-5. TRBV1 is reported as a pseudogene. This CDR3 is 15 amino acids long. The CDR3 here is CASSQDASGGRPQHF. In DNA, the CDR3 is TGCGCCAGCAGCCAAGATGCCTCCGGGGGACGGCCCCAGCATTTT.

The chain combines TRBV11-3 with TRBJ1-2; 7 positions agree with TRBD1. The length of the CDR3 is 18 residues. After removal of 5 bases from V and 3 bases from J, the junction contained 18 bases not matched to a gene. CDR1 and CDR2 from the germline V gene are SGHNT and YENEEA. The DNA for the CDR3 is TGTGCCAGCAGCGACCAAGGAAGACAGGGATTGACCCACTATGGCTACACCTTC. It encodes CASSDQGRQGLTHYGYTF.

This sequence joins TRBV18 and TRBJ2-1, with TRBD1 matching over 8 bases. The CDR3 length is 18 residues. Germline loops: CDR1 KGHSH, CDR2 LQKENI. Unmatched junction bases numbered 12, after V lost 4 bases and J lost 1 base. CDR3 coding DNA: TGTGCCAGCTCACTAGCCGTATCGACAGGGGTGTCCTACAATGAGCAGTTCTTC. It encodes CASSLAVSTGVSYNEQFF.

This clone has only a few counts. V usage is TRBV11-3 and J usage is TRBJ1-6; TRBD1 agrees at 10 bases. The CDR3 is 16 residues long. Germline CDR1 reads SGHNT; CDR2 reads YENEEA. The trim removed 1 base at V and 6 bases at J, leaving 3 bases unmatched. CDR3: CASSLGGTGANSPLHF. The CDR3 DNA reads TGTGCCAGCAGCTTAGGCGGGACAGGGGCTAATTCACCCCTCCACTTT.

This clone was observed once. The rearrangement joins TRBV28 to TRBJ1-1; TRBD1 agrees at 8 bases. This CDR3 has 12 residues. V trimming: 6 bases; J trimming: 6 bases; junction bases outside the gene matches: 3. Germline values: CDR1 MDHEN, CDR2 SYDVKM. The chain's CDR3 is CASRLQGAEAFF. CDR3 coding DNA: TGTGCCAGCAGGCTACAGGGGGCTGAAGCTTTCTTT.

The chain joins TRBV28 to TRBJ1-6; possibly TRBD1 for D (5 bases). The CDR3 spans 15 residues. V lost 6 bases and J 4 bases, leaving 13 bases between the germline ends. CDR1 and CDR2 from the germline V gene are MDHEN and SYDVKM. DNA for the CDR3: TGTGCCAGCAGAATTTCTGACAGATATAATTCACCCCTCCACTTT. Protein sequence: CASRISDRYNSPLHF.

The V call is TRBV5-1, the J call TRBJ2-1; possible D gene TRBD2, 6 bases. The CDR3 is 16 residues long. V gave up 4 bases and J gave up 3 bases, with 17 bases separating them. Germline V gene sequence: CDR1 SGHRS, CDR2 YFSETQ. CDR3 in amino acids: CASSPEGRIFYNEQFF. DNA of the CDR3: TGCGCCAGCAGCCCGGAGGGGAGGATATTCTACAATGAGCAGTTCTTC.

The chain carries TRBV19 and TRBJ2-3; TRBD2 is a possible D gene (6 bases). CDR1 and CDR2 from the germline V gene are LNHDA and SQIVND (reference sequence). The CDR3 is made up of 16 amino acids. V was cut by 3 bases and J by 3 bases, with 16 bases left in between. DNA of the CDR3: TGTGCCAGTAGTATGGGAGTAGCGGAAGGAACAGATACGCAGTATTTT. Encoded protein: CASSMGVAEGTDTQYF.

Details on this clone: At one boundary the junction diverges from the germline segment, which might be a read error. A base in the sequence is ambiguous or unread; the matching residue is shown as X. The genes are TRBV11-3 and TRBJ1-2, with 7 nucleotides matching TRBD1. Germline-derived CDR1 and CDR2 are SGHNT and YENEEA. CDR3 length equals 15 residues. The CDR3 bases are TGTGCCRGCAGCTTTTTACTTTTGACAGGGAATGGCTACACCTTC. Translated: CAXSFLLLTGNGYTF.

This clone was detected once. The rearrangement links TRBV6-4 to TRBJ1-6, with TRBD1 identical over 9 bases. Germline assignment: CDR1 MRHNA and CDR2 SNTAGT. V dropped 5 bases and J dropped 6; count of bases not matched to a gene: 11. This CDR3 region has 17 residues. The CDR3 sequence: CASSSQQGAQVNSPLHF. The CDR3 coding sequence is TGTGCCAGCAGTTCTCAACAGGGGGCGCAGGTTAATTCACCCCTCCACTTT.

The V gene is TRBV11-3, the J gene TRBJ2-4; D perhaps matches TRBD2 (6 bases). The CDR3 consists of 17 residues. Trimming cost V 4 bases and J 1 base, with 17 bases left between them. CDR1 is SGHNT, CDR2 YENEEA, per germline. CDR3 sequence: CASSSWDSPAAKNIQYF. The CDR3 nucleotides read TGTGCCAGCAGCTCTTGGGACTCCCCAGCGGCCAAAAACATTCAGTACTTC.

This chain links TRBV11-3 with TRBJ1-2, with D possibly being TRBD1 (5 bases). The CDR3 runs 14 residues. Trimming stripped 3 bases from V and 1 base from J, with 9 bases between. The germline V gene encodes CDR1 SGHNT and CDR2 YENEEA. For the CDR3, the DNA is TGTGCCAGCAGCTTGTGGGGCGTTAACTATGGCTACACCTTC. It codes for CASSLWGVNYGYTF.

The V call is TRBV10-1, the J call TRBJ1-5; weak D call: TRBD1 (5 bases). Deletions cut 7 bases from V and 4 bases from J, with 17 bases between. Germline CDR1 is WNHNN and CDR2 is SYGVQD (reference sequence). This CDR3 region has 15 residues. The CDR3 sequence is CASKVRDSPNQPQHF. Written as DNA, the CDR3 is TGCGCCAGCAAAGTTAGGGACTCCCCTAATCAGCCCCAGCATTTT.

This clone is medium-sized within its sample. The rearrangement joins TRBV5-1 to TRBJ1-3, with D perhaps TRBD1 (6 bases). The CDR3 spans 15 residues. Per the germline V gene, CDR1 is SGHRS and CDR2 is YFSETQ. The V end lost 3 bases, the J end lost 0 bases, and 10 bases lay between the germline ends. CDR3 nucleotide sequence: TGCGCCAGCAGCTCAACAGGGAGCTCTGGAAACACCATATATTTT. It specifies CASSSTGSSGNTIYF.

This chain uses TRBV7-1 with TRBJ1-1; 8 bases fit TRBD1. TRBV7-1 belongs to the ORF category, with a function that is uncertain. V was clipped by 5 bases and J by 10 bases; unmatched bases: 9. This CDR3 contains 13 residues. CDR3 coding DNA: TGTGCCAGCAGCCACGGACAGGGACGGCGAGCTTTCTTT. Protein product: CASSHGQGRRAFF.

The gene calls are TRBV7-1 and TRBJ2-7; TRBD1 matches at 7 bases. Being an ORF, TRBV7-1 has a function that is uncertain. CDR3 size: 16 residues. J gave up 0 bases and V 5 bases, and 10 bases lay outside the gene matches. The CDR3 loop is CASSPYNRGSSYEQYF. The CDR3 DNA sequence: TGTGCCAGCAGCCCCTACAACAGGGGAAGCTCCTACGAGCAGTACTTC.

V gene TRBV6-8 combines with J gene TRBJ1-2, with 10 bases that match TRBD1. The germline gives CDR1 MNHGY, CDR2 SAAAGT. This CDR3 spans 18 amino acids. V lost 10 bases to trimming and J lost 1 base; unmatched junction nucleotides: 18. The CDR3 region has the DNA TGTGCCATCAGGGGACAGGGGCGGTCAACCTACCTTAACTATGGCTACACCTTC. Translated: CAIRGQGRSTYLNYGYTF.